This T cell receptor (beta chain) was found in a study of cytomegalovirus exposure and HLA in healthy donors. The primer mix had 60 Vbeta and 13 Jbeta primers. Profiling relied on immunoSEQ multiplex PCR, and the TCRdb table lists in-frame clones only, not all of them. The data contain some 190,000 clones, 76% of them seen just once; the ten biggest clones take up 1.5% to 2%. With V trimmed by 2 bases and J by 1 base, 2 bases remained unmatched. There are 15 residues in the CDR3. Germline CDR1 and CDR2: MNHEY and SMNVEV (reference sequence). The TCR comes from a man aged 18 to 29 in good health and CMV-seronegative. Sequences were obtained from PBMCs. The J gene is TRBJ2-7, the V gene TRBV27; 10 bases are shared with TRBD1. This CDR3 reads CASSLRGQGSYEQYF. CDR3 DNA sequence: TGTGCCAGCAGTTTAAGGGGACAGGGGTCCTACGAGCAGTACTTC.